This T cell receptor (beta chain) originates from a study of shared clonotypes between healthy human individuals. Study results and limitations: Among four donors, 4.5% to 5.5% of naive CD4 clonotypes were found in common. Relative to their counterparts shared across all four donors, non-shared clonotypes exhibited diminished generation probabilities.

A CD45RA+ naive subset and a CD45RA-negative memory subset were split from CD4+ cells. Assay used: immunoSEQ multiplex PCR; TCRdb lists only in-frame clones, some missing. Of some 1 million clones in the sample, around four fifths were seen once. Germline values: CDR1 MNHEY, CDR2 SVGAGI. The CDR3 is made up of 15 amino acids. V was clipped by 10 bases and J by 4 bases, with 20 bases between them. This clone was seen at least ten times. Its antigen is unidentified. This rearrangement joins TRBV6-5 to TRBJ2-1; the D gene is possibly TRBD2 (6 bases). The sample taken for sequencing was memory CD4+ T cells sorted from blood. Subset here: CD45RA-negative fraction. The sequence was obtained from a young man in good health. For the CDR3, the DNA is TGTGCCACCTCTACCCCTAGCGCGAAATACAATGAGCAGTTCTTC. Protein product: CATSTPSAKYNEQFF.